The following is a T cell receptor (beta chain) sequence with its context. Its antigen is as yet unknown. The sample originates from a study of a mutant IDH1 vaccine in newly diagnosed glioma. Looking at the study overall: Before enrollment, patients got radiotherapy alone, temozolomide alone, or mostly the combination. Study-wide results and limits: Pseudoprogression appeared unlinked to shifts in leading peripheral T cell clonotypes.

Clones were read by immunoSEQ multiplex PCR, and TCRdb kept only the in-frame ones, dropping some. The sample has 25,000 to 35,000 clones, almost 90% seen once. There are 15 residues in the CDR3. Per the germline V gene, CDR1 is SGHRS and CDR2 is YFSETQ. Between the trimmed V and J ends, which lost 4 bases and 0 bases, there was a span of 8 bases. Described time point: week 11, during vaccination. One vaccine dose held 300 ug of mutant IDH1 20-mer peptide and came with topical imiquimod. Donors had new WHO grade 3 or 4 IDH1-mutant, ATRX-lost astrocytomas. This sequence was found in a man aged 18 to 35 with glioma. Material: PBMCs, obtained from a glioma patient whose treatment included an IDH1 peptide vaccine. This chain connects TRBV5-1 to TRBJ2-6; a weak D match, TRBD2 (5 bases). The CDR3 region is CASSPRGSGANVLTF. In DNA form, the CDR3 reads TGCGCCAGCAGCCCCCGGGGCTCTGGGGCCAACGTCCTGACTTTC.